This paragraph covers one T cell receptor beta chain sequence. The specificity of this receptor is unknown. Library preparation employed the immunoSEQ multiplex PCR assay. For the multiplex PCR, a mixture combining 60 forward primers for TCR Vbeta segments and 13 reverse primers for TCR Jbeta segments was used. A multiplex PCR assay on genomic DNA amplified the CDR3 region of rearranged TCR beta genes. Amplified TCR beta libraries were sequenced as 87-base-pair reads on the Illumina HiSeq System. In the paper's pipeline: Across the 500 to 750 repertoires, a later analysis counted tens of millions of unique TCR beta chains, approximately 12 million of which were shared by at least two donors. Raw reads were error-corrected and collapsed into unique sequences with a nearest-neighbor algorithm that merged closely related sequences to remove PCR and sequencing errors. V, D and J gene segments were assigned by aligning CDR3 sequences to IMGT reference sequences. For a sequence to be retained, a match of at least six nucleotides was required to both a V gene segment and a J gene segment. Rearrangements were called productive when the CDR3 lacked stop codons and stayed in frame with V and J; all others were non-productive. CDR3 was defined according to IMGT convention as the region running from the second conserved V-encoded cysteine to the conserved J-encoded phenylalanine. The earlier analysis of more than 450 of the donors excluded sequences that lacked an unambiguous match to a single V gene segment. In an earlier analysis of around 590 of the donors, a V segment was called functional when productive rearrangements were above 56.7%, and segregating when the standard deviation between donors exceeded 5%. To diagnose cytomegalovirus status from the catalog of TCR beta chain sequences, a statistical classification framework was built. In a later analysis, TCR nucleotide sequences were compared against IMGT/GENE-DB human TR gene sequences so that V and J genes could be assigned. In a later analysis, CDR3 sequences and most-parsimonious VDJ recombination scenarios were assigned using the TCRdist pipeline. In a later analysis, each TCR beta chain was defined by its CDR3 amino acid sequence together with its V-gene family, and reads without a unique V-gene family were excluded. As a way to deal with suspected cross-contamination and a sequencing artifact, a later analysis dropped 592 nucleotide sequences that were highly shared and had low generation probability. For each public chain, a later analysis derived a clonal expansion index from normalized ranks of inferred template counts within each repertoire. Generation probabilities in a later analysis came from a VDJ recombination model fitted to out-of-frame rearrangements, and those results were checked against IGoR. In a later analysis, TCR-TCR, TCR-HLA and TCR-CMV co-occurrence was scored with hypergeometric tests, and a repertoire-size bias correction was applied to TCR pairs. In a later analysis, false discovery rates were estimated by permuting HLA or CMV assignments 20 times. In a later analysis, co-occurring TCRs were grouped using DBSCAN, and TCRdist sequence similarity was added for clustering within HLA-allele-positive subsets. For co-occurrence clustering, repertoires with fewer than 30,000 or more than 120,000 public chains were excluded, along with five repertoires with anomalous nucleotide sharing. This immuneACCESS table, as held by TCRdb, lists in-frame sequences with V and J called but not all clones. Of the missing ones, under half trace to an unresolved V gene in checked studies; the others have no known cause. V and J calls and clone size are given by that table; D and trimming were obtained from the DNA. The sample's table lists a count of 200,000 to 250,000 clones. The leading ten clones occupy 0.9% to 1.4% of the sample.

The record originates from a study of cytomegalovirus exposure and HLA in healthy donors (dated by TCRdb to 2016 to 2017). With regard to the full study: An earlier analysis of 587 of the donors reported 250 to 300 Gb of sequence data and around 100 million unique TCR beta sequences obtained from approximately 180 million T cells. In a later genetic analysis, genome-wide SNP genotypes for 398 of the 666 donors were used, and that subset was treated as a discovery cohort. The number of donors typed differed by locus, with about 629-630 for A, B, C, DRB1 and DQB1, more than 500 for DQA1, about 610 for DPA1, and 472 for DPB1. HLA typing covered class I and class II loci at four-digit resolution. Of the roughly 410 genotyped donors, 81% were placed in the genetic ancestry cluster associated with self-reported Caucasian donors. To predict cytomegalovirus infection status, the study combined high-throughput TCR immunosequencing, statistical association of individual TCRs with disease status, and machine learning. Five DR-DQ haplotypes were treated as single units for association and clustering because of strong linkage in the cohort. A later analysis re-examined previously published TCR beta repertoires from about 700 donors and added high-resolution HLA genotyping to investigate patterns of TCR occurrence. In the later analysis, no new phenotypic data were used to find candidate immune exposures; instead, reliance was placed on TCR beta sequences and their occurrence across donors. Donor age, sex, ethnicity and CMV serostatus were compiled alongside the repertoire data. The study was designed to test whether signatures of past pathogen exposure could be identified by cataloging public T cell receptors. The study profiled the T cell repertoires of 500 to 800 subjects by immunosequencing and related them to cytomegalovirus serostatus. Every discovery cohort repertoire had been produced on one sequencing platform. An early release covering 550 to 650 HLA-typed donors comprised about 310 gigabases of sequencing data and approximately 80 million unique TCR sequences. Among some 400 genotyped donors of the cohort, an average of around 220,000 unique TCR beta nucleotide sequences was sequenced per donor, of which 15% to 20% were non-productive. A separate validation cohort of roughly 120 different subjects was used in addition to the roughly 640-subject first cohort. An earlier analysis of 587 of the donors used high-throughput TCR beta sequencing to judge whether each TCR beta V gene segment behaved as functional or pseudogenic.

In total, approximately 690 healthy bone marrow donors made up the cohort. At the time of sampling, all cohort members were nominally healthy, though unrecorded immune exposures were likely present. The donor was CMV seropositive and belonged to the group of 250 to 300 seropositive cohort members. A peripheral blood sample was provided by each donor, and peripheral blood mononuclear cells were used for TCR beta sequencing. Genomic DNA was extracted from the blood cell samples with the Qiagen DNeasy Blood Extraction Kit. Broad study findings and their caveats: Several of the top co-occurrence clusters appeared to be linked to parvovirus B19, influenza, CMV and Epstein-Barr virus, according to a later analysis. The earlier analysis of a few hundred of the donors excluded roughly 17 rarely observed V segments, including chromosome 9 orphons, because counts were too low. Specific HLA alleles were associated with some 15,000 TCR beta sequences at a false discovery rate of 0.05 in a later analysis. In a later analysis, HLA-associated TCR beta chains were found to be more clonally expanded and to have lower generation probabilities than equally common non-associated chains. Immune exposure information for the cohort was limited to CMV serostatus. When HLA alleles, especially DR and DQ, strongly co-occurred, TCR associations were difficult to assign to individual alleles. The sequencing pipeline was judged likely to have produced a cluster of highly shared sequence variants as a technical artifact. The authors suggested that the approach could potentially be extended to other disease states and immunological phenotypes. Roughly uniform sequencing depth across donors was assumed in presence/absence analyses, although this assumption may not hold. Because some donors lacked HLA typing at each locus, the association tests relied only on the typed subset. A later genetic analysis reported fewer N-insertions in productive TCRs among donors in an Asian-associated ancestry cluster than the roughly 640-donor mean. A later genetic analysis associated a missense DCLRE1C variant with V-gene and J-gene trimming of TCR beta chains, and an independent cohort replicated the association. In vitro tests confirmed that a few of the cytomegalovirus-associated TCR beta chains recognize cytomegalovirus antigens. Linkage disequilibrium might explain the correlated functional status among segregating V segments, but an unknown experimental factor could not be excluded. The cohort was sequenced for TCR beta chains only, and without alpha or paired-chain data the features that could be detected were limited. The 87-base-pair reads could not distinguish some IMGT-functional V segments, including TRBV6-2 and TRBV6-3, so those segments were excluded. A later analysis found that TCR association rates varied across HLA loci, with DRB1 alleles showing the most associated TCRs and HLA-C alleles the fewest. According to a later analysis, most CMV-associated TCR beta chains appeared to be HLA-restricted, and the HLA associations seemed to be driven largely by CMV exposure. In an earlier analysis of approximately 590 of the donors, most TCR beta V segments appeared in productive rearrangements about 87% or about 30% of the time, broadly matching IMGT annotations. Across donors, most TCR sequences were observed very rarely, whereas some public TCRs were present in many individuals. A further reported finding was that TCR beta sequences accurately predicted the HLA-A and HLA-B alleles for most subjects in the first cohort. A total of 150 to 200 TCR beta chains were listed by the study as associated with cytomegalovirus. In both the original and validation cohorts, the classifier was reported to diagnose cytomegalovirus status with high specificity and sensitivity.

From the cysteine through the phenylalanine, the CDR3 covers 13 amino acids. Only the CDR3 DNA is retained, 39 bases long and in frame from the first base. Based on the germline V gene, the CDR1 and CDR2 sequences are SGHDT and YYEEEE. V and J lose 2 bases and 5 bases, and a span of 10 bases separates them. The clonotype originates from a girl under 10 years old in good health and CMV-seropositive. The chain employs TRBV5-6 and TRBJ2-5; perhaps TRBD2 is the D gene, with 6 bases matching. Sample: PBMCs. This receptor carries the CDR3 CASSFILAETQYF. The DNA sequence follows: TGTGCCAGCAGCTTTATCCTAGCGGAGACCCAGTACTTC.